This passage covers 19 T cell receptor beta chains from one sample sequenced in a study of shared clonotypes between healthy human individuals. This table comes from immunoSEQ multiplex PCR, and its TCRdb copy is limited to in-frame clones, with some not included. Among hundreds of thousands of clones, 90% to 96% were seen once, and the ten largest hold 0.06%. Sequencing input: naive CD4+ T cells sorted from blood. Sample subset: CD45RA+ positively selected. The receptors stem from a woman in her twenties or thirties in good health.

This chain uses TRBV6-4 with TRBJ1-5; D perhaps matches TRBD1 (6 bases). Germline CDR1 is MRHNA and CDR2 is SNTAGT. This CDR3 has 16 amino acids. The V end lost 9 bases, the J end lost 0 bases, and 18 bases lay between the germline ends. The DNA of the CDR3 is TGTGCCAGACAACGGACAGTACCCTATAGCAATCAGCCCCAGCATTTT. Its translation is CARQRTVPYSNQPQHF.

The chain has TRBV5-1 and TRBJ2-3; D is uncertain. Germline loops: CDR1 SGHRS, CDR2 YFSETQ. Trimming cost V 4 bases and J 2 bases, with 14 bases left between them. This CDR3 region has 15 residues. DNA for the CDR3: TGCGCCAGCAGCCCTGGCCCGACGGCCACAGATACGCAGTATTTT. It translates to CASSPGPTATDTQYF.

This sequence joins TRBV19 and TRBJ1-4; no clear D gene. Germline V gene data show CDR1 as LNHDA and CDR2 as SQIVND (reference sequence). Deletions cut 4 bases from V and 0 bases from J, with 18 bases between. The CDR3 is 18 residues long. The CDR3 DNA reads TGTGCCAGTAGTAAAAGGGTGGCCGGAACTGCAACTAATGAAAAACTGTTTTTT. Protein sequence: CASSKRVAGTATNEKLFF.

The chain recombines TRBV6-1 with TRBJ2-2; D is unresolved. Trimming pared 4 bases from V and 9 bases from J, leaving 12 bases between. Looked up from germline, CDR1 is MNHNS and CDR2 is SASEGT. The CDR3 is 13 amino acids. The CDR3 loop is CASSGLLVRELFF. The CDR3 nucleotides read TGTGCCAGCAGTGGACTTCTAGTCCGGGAGCTGTTTTTT.

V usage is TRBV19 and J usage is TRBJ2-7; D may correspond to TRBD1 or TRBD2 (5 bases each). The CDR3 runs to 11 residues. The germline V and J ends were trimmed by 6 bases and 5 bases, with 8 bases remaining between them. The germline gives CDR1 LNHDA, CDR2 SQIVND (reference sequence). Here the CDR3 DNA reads TGTGCCAGTAGCCGGGGCGACGAGCAGTACTTC. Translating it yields CASSRGDEQYF.

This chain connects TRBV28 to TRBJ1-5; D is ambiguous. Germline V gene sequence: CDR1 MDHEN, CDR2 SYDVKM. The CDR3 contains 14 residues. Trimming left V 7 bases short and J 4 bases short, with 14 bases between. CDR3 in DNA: TGTGCCAGCAACCGGGCGCCCGGGAATCAGCCCCAGCATTTT. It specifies CASNRAPGNQPQHF.

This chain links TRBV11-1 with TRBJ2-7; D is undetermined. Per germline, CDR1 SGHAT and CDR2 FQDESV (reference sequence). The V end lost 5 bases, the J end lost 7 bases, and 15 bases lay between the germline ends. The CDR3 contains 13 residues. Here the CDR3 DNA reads TGTGCCAGCAGCCCGCGACGAAACGGGGAGCAGTACTTC. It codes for CASSPRRNGEQYF.

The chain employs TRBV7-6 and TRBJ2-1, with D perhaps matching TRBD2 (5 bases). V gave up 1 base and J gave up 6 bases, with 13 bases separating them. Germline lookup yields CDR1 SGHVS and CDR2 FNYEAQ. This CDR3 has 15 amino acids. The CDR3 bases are TGTGCCAGCAGCTTAGAGGCGGGCTACGTCAATGAGCAGTTCTTC. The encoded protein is CASSLEAGYVNEQFF.

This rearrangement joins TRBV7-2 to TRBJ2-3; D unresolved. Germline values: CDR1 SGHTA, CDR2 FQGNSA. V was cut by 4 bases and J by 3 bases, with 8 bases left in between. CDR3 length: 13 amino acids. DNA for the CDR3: TGTGCCAGCAGCTCGGAATTGACAGATACGCAGTATTTT. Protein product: CASSSELTDTQYF. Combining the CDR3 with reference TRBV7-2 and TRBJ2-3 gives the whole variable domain GAGVSQSPSNKVTEKGKDVELRCDPISGHTALYWYRQSLGQGLEFLIYFQGNSAPDKSGLPSDRFSAERTGGSVSTLTIQRTQQEDSAVYLCASSSELTDTQYFGPGTRLTVL.

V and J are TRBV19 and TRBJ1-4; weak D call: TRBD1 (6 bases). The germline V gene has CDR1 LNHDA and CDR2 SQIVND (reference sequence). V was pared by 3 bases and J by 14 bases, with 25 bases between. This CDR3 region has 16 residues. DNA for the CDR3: TGTGCCAGTAGTATCCCCCTGGGACACCCCGCCTGGAGTCTGTTTTTT. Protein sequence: CASSIPLGHPAWSLFF.

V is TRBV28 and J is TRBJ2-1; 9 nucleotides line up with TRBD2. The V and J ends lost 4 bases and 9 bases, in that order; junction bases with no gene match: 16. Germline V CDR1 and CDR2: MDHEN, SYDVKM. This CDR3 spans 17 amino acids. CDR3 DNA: TGTGCCAGCAGTTACTCAGCGGGAGGTGAGTTGGGCGGTGAGCAGTTCTTC. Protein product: CASSYSAGGELGGEQFF.

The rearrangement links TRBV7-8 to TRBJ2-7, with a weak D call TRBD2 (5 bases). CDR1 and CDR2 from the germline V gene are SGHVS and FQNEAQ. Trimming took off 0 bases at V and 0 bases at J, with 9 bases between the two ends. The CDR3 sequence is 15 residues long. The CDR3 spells CASSLALASSYEQYF. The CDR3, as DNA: TGTGCCAGCAGCTTAGCATTAGCGAGCTCCTACGAGCAGTACTTC.

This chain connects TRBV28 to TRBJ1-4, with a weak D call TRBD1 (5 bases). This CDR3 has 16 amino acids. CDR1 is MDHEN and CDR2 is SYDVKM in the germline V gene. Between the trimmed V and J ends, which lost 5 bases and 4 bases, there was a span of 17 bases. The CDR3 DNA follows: TGTGCCAGCAGTCCAGTGATACAGGCCTTTAATGAAAAACTGTTTTTT. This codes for CASSPVIQAFNEKLFF.

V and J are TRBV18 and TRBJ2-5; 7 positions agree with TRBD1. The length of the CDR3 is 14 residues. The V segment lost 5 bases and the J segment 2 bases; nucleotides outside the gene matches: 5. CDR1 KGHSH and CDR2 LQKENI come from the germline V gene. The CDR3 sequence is CASSTSGQQETQYF. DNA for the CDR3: TGTGCCAGCTCAACCTCGGGACAGCAAGAGACCCAGTACTTC. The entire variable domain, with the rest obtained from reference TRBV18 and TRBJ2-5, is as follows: NAGVMQNPRHLVRRRGQEARLRCSPMKGHSHVYWYRQLPEEGLKFMVYLQKENIIDESGMPKERFSAEFPKEGPSILRIQQVVRGDSAAYFCASSTSGQQETQYFGPGTRLLVL.

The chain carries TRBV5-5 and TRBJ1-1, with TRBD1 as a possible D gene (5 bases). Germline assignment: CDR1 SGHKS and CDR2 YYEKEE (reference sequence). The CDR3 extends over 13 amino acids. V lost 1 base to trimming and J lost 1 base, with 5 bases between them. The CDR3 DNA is TGTGCCAGCAGCTTGACAGGGAACACTGAAGCTTTCTTT. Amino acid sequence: CASSLTGNTEAFF.

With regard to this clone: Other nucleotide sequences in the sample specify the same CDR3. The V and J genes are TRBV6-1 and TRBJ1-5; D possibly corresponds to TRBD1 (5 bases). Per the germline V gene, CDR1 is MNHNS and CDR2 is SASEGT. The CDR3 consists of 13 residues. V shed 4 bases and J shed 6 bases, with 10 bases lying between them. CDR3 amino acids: CASSAQGGQPQHF. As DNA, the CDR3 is TGTGCCAGCAGTGCCCAGGGAGGTCAGCCCCAGCATTTT.

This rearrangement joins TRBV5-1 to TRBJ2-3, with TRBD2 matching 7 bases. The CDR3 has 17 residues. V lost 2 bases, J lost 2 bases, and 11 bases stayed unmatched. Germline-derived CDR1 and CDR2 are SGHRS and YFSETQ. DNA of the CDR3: TGCGCCAGCAGCTTTGGCATAACGGGAGGAACCACAGATACGCAGTATTTT. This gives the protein CASSFGITGGTTDTQYF. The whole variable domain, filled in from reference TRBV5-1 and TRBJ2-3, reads KAGVTQTPRYLIKTRGQQVTLSCSPISGHRSVSWYQQTPGQGLQFLFEYFSETQRNKGNFPGRFSGRQFSNSRSEMNVSTLELGDSALYLCASSFGITGGTTDTQYFGPGTRLTVL.

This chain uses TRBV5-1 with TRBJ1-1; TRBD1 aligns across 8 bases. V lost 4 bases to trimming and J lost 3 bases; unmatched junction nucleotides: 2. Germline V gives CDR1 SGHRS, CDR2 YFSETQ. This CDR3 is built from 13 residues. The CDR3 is CASSATGDTEAFF. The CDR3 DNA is TGCGCCAGCAGCGCGACAGGGGACACTGAAGCTTTCTTT.

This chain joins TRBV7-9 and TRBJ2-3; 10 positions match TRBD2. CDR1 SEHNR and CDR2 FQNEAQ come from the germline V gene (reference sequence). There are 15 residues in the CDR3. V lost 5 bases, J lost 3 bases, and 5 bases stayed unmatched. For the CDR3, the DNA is TGTGCCAGCAGCCTGGGACTAGCGAGAACAGATACGCAGTATTTT. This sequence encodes CASSLGLARTDTQYF.